A selection of T cell receptor beta chains follows, all from one sample in a study of cytomegalovirus exposure and HLA in healthy donors. TCRdb's table, derived via immunoSEQ multiplex PCR, lists solely in-frame clones and lacks some. The profile shows roughly 200,000 clones, roughly 78% of them singletons. Sequencing was carried out using PBMCs. The receptors here all came from a boy aged 5 to 17 in good health and CMV-seronegative. The CDR3 runs from the conserved cysteine through the conserved F or W. The D gene is left open where the match is weak. The size field is filled for only some rows; it gives once, few, many or a size class.

clone size: -
D gene: -
V gene: TRBV6-6
J gene: TRBJ2-3
CDR3 DNA: TGTGCCAGCAGTTACTATCGGGATACGCAGTATTTT
CDR3 protein: CASSYYRDTQYF

clone size: -
D gene: TRBD1
V gene: TRBV6-4
J gene: TRBJ1-2
CDR3 DNA: TGTGCCGCAAGAGCCGGGACAGGTTATGGCTACACCTTC
CDR3 protein: CAARAGTGYGYTF

clone size: -
D gene: -
V gene: TRBV11-3
J gene: TRBJ2-7
CDR3 DNA: TGTGCCAGCAGCTTAGCCCCCTATCGGTACGAGCAGTACTTC
CDR3 protein: CASSLAPYRYEQYF

clone size: -
D gene: TRBD2
V gene: TRBV5-8
J gene: TRBJ2-7
CDR3 DNA: TGTGCCAGCAGTTCTTCTAGCGGAAGCGACGAGCAGTACTTC
CDR3 protein: CASSSSSGSDEQYF

clone size: -
D gene: TRBD1
V gene: TRBV27
J gene: TRBJ1-1
CDR3 DNA: TGTGCCAGCAGTTTGGAGGGGGCAAACACTGAAGCTTTCTTT
CDR3 protein: CASSLEGANTEAFF

clone size: -
D gene: -
V gene: TRBV9
J gene: TRBJ2-3
CDR3 DNA: TGTGCCAGCAGCGGGGACTCTACAGATACGCAGTATTTT
CDR3 protein: CASSGDSTDTQYF

clone size: -
D gene: -
V gene: TRBV7-9
J gene: TRBJ1-2
CDR3 DNA: TGTTCCAGCAGCTTAGCAGGGATCGGGGACTATGGCTACACCTTC
CDR3 protein: CSSSLAGIGDYGYTF

clone size: once
D gene: TRBD1
V gene: TRBV6-1
J gene: TRBJ1-5
CDR3 DNA: TGTGCCAGCACTCCGGGACAGGGGAGAAATCAGCCCCAGCATTTT
CDR3 protein: CASTPGQGRNQPQHF

clone size: -
D gene: -
V gene: TRBV6-1
J gene: TRBJ1-5
CDR3 DNA: TGTGCCAGCAATACAGGGCTTGTTAGCAATCAGCCCCAGCATTTT
CDR3 protein: CASNTGLVSNQPQHF

clone size: once
D gene: TRBD1
V gene: TRBV19
J gene: TRBJ1-5
CDR3 DNA: TGTGCCAGTAGGCTAACAGGGGGTCGGCATCAGCCCCAGCATTTT
CDR3 protein: CASRLTGGRHQPQHF

clone size: few
D gene: -
V gene: TRBV6-5
J gene: TRBJ1-4
CDR3 DNA: TGTGCCAGCAGTTACTCTTGGGCAGGGGATGAAAAACTGTTTTTT
CDR3 protein: CASSYSWAGDEKLFF

clone size: -
D gene: TRBD1
V gene: TRBV10-3
J gene: TRBJ1-6
CDR3 DNA: TGTGCCATCAGAGATTCCGGGACAGGGGTCGTGCCCCTCCACTTT
CDR3 protein: CAIRDSGTGVVPLHF

clone size: once
D gene: TRBD2
V gene: TRBV2
J gene: TRBJ2-3
CDR3 DNA: TGTGCCAGCAGTCCCGCGGGGGGGCTAGAGGTAGATACGCAGTATTTT
CDR3 protein: CASSPAGGLEVDTQYF

clone size: -
D gene: -
V gene: TRBV25-1
J gene: TRBJ2-2
CDR3 DNA: TGTGCCAGCAGTGAAGAGCAGGGCACCGGGGAGCTGTTTTTT
CDR3 protein: CASSEEQGTGELFF

clone size: -
D gene: -
V gene: TRBV7-3
J gene: TRBJ2-6
CDR3 DNA: TGTGCCAGCAGCCAACCCACAGGGGCCAACGTCCTGACTTTC
CDR3 protein: CASSQPTGANVLTF

clone size: once
D gene: TRBD1
V gene: TRBV5-1
J gene: TRBJ1-2
CDR3 DNA: TGCGCCAGCAGCTTGGCAGGGGGCTATGGCTACACCTTC
CDR3 protein: CASSLAGGYGYTF

clone size: -
D gene: -
V gene: TRBV11-1
J gene: TRBJ1-1
CDR3 DNA: TGTGCCAGCAGCGGGGCGACTAACACTGAAGCTTTCTTT
CDR3 protein: CASSGATNTEAFF

clone size: -
D gene: -
V gene: TRBV12-2
J gene: TRBJ2-7
CDR3 DNA: TGTGCAAGTCGCTTCGGGACTAGCGGCAGTGGTTACGAGCAGTACTTC
CDR3 protein: CASRFGTSGSGYEQYF

clone size: -
D gene: -
V gene: TRBV13
J gene: TRBJ2-2
CDR3 DNA: TGTGCCAGCAGCCCGCAAGGGGCCGGGGAGCTGTTTTTT
CDR3 protein: CASSPQGAGELFF

clone size: -
D gene: TRBD2
V gene: TRBV13
J gene: TRBJ2-2
CDR3 DNA: TGTGCCAGCAGCCCCGGGACTAGCGCCACCGGGGAGCTGTTTTTT
CDR3 protein: CASSPGTSATGELFF

clone size: -
D gene: TRBD1
V gene: TRBV11-3
J gene: TRBJ2-1
CDR3 DNA: TGTGCCAGCAGCTCCCGGACAGGGGTATACAATGAGCAGTTCTTC
CDR3 protein: CASSSRTGVYNEQFF

clone size: once
D gene: TRBD2
V gene: TRBV4-1
J gene: TRBJ2-1
CDR3 DNA: TGCGCCAGCAGCCAAGGAACGTTGCGGGAGTCCGATGAGCAGTTCTTC
CDR3 protein: CASSQGTLRESDEQFF

clone size: -
D gene: -
V gene: TRBV6-6
J gene: TRBJ1-2
CDR3 DNA: TGTGCCAGCATAGACCGGGACAAGGGCTATGGCTACACCTTC
CDR3 protein: CASIDRDKGYGYTF

clone size: -
D gene: TRBD2
V gene: TRBV7-3
J gene: TRBJ2-1
CDR3 DNA: TGTGCCAGCAGCTCCGGACTAGCGGGAGGGCAGACCTACAATGAGCAGTTCTTC
CDR3 protein: CASSSGLAGGQTYNEQFF

clone size: few
D gene: -
V gene: TRBV14
J gene: TRBJ2-2
CDR3 DNA: TGTGCCAGCAGCCAAGTGTCCGGGAACACCGGGGAGCTGTTTTTT
CDR3 protein: CASSQVSGNTGELFF

clone size: -
D gene: TRBD1
V gene: TRBV6-5
J gene: TRBJ1-2
CDR3 DNA: TGTGCCAGCAGTTACGGACAGGGGCGGGAAAACTATGGCTACACCTTC
CDR3 protein: CASSYGQGRENYGYTF

clone size: -
D gene: -
V gene: TRBV18
J gene: TRBJ1-3
CDR3 DNA: TGTGCCAGCTCACCACCGGAGGGAAGGTCTGGAAACACCATATATTTT
CDR3 protein: CASSPPEGRSGNTIYF

clone size: once
D gene: TRBD1
V gene: TRBV7-2
J gene: TRBJ2-7
CDR3 DNA: TGTGCCAGCAGCTTAGGACAGGGGACCTCCTACGAGCAGTACTTC
CDR3 protein: CASSLGQGTSYEQYF

clone size: -
D gene: -
V gene: TRBV4-1
J gene: TRBJ1-5
CDR3 DNA: TGCGCCAGCAGCCAAGTTGGGGAGTTACGGCAGCCCCAGCATTTT
CDR3 protein: CASSQVGELRQPQHF

clone size: -
D gene: -
V gene: TRBV30
J gene: TRBJ1-4
CDR3 DNA: TGTGCCTGGAGTGTACGACACGATGAAAAACTGTTTTTT
CDR3 protein: CAWSVRHDEKLFF

clone size: -
D gene: -
V gene: TRBV7-8
J gene: TRBJ1-1
CDR3 DNA: TGTGCCAGCAGCGAGCGGTTTGAAGCTTTCTTT
CDR3 protein: CASSERFEAFF

clone size: -
D gene: -
V gene: TRBV27
J gene: TRBJ1-2
CDR3 DNA: TGTGCCAGCAGTTTACAGACAGGCTATGGCTACACCTTC
CDR3 protein: CASSLQTGYGYTF

clone size: -
D gene: -
V gene: TRBV7-9
J gene: TRBJ1-1
CDR3 DNA: TGTGCCAGCAGCTTCCTACAGGCGCTCCTGAACACTGAAGCTTTCTTT
CDR3 protein: CASSFLQALLNTEAFF

clone size: -
D gene: -
V gene: TRBV7-3
J gene: TRBJ2-4
CDR3 DNA: TGTGCCAGCAGCTTATCTGGGGGCCCACAAAACATTCAGTACTTC
CDR3 protein: CASSLSGGPQNIQYF

clone size: once
D gene: TRBD1
V gene: TRBV4-1
J gene: TRBJ1-5
CDR3 DNA: TGCGCCAGCAGCCAACGGACAGGACGGCAGCCCCAGCATTTT
CDR3 protein: CASSQRTGRQPQHF

clone size: few
D gene: -
V gene: TRBV4-1
J gene: TRBJ2-7
CDR3 DNA: TGCGCCAGCAGCCAAGATAGGCCGGGGGTGGGCGAGCAGTACTTC
CDR3 protein: CASSQDRPGVGEQYF

clone size: -
D gene: -
V gene: TRBV15
J gene: TRBJ2-1
CDR3 DNA: TGTGCCACCACACAGGAGGGGAATGAGCAGTTCTTC
CDR3 protein: CATTQEGNEQFF

clone size: -
D gene: TRBD1
V gene: TRBV11-2
J gene: TRBJ2-3
CDR3 DNA: TGTGCCAGCAGCTTCGGGGACAGGGACCTAGATACGCAGTATTTT
CDR3 protein: CASSFGDRDLDTQYF

clone size: -
D gene: TRBD2
V gene: TRBV27
J gene: TRBJ2-7
CDR3 DNA: TGTGCCAGCAGGGGACTAGTTGGTGCCTACGAGCAGTACTTC
CDR3 protein: CASRGLVGAYEQYF

clone size: once
D gene: TRBD2
V gene: TRBV7-9
J gene: TRBJ2-3
CDR3 DNA: TGTGCCAGCAGTTTACGGTCCTGGACTAGCGGGACGAATACGCAGTATTTT
CDR3 protein: CASSLRSWTSGTNTQYF

clone size: once
D gene: -
V gene: TRBV11-2
J gene: TRBJ1-1
CDR3 DNA: TGTGCCAGCAGCCCCCACTTGGGAGAGGACACTGAAGCTTTCTTT
CDR3 protein: CASSPHLGEDTEAFF

clone size: -
D gene: -
V gene: TRBV7-8
J gene: TRBJ1-2
CDR3 DNA: TGTGCCAGCAGCCTACGGAGTAGGGGGACCTATGGCTACACCTTC
CDR3 protein: CASSLRSRGTYGYTF

clone size: -
D gene: -
V gene: TRBV19
J gene: TRBJ1-4
CDR3 DNA: TGTGCCAGTAGTATCCCGGGGAGAACTTCAACTAATGAAAAACTGTTTTTT
CDR3 protein: CASSIPGRTSTNEKLFF

clone size: -
D gene: -
V gene: TRBV27
J gene: TRBJ1-6
CDR3 DNA: TGTGCCAGCAGGTCGGGGTTCTCCTATAATTCACCCCTCCACTTT
CDR3 protein: CASRSGFSYNSPLHF

clone size: -
D gene: TRBD2
V gene: TRBV10-2
J gene: TRBJ2-1
CDR3 DNA: TGCGCCAGCAGTGCCACTAGCGGCTCCTGGGGGGAGCAGTTCTTC
CDR3 protein: CASSATSGSWGEQFF

clone size: -
D gene: -
V gene: TRBV6-1
J gene: TRBJ1-1
CDR3 DNA: TGTGCCAGCAGTGAATGGGGCGGAAGCATGAACACTGAAGCTTTCTTT
CDR3 protein: CASSEWGGSMNTEAFF

clone size: -
D gene: TRBD1
V gene: TRBV5-5
J gene: TRBJ2-7
CDR3 DNA: TGTGCCAGCAGCTTAGAGCCGGGACAGGGGTCCGAGCAGTACTTC
CDR3 protein: CASSLEPGQGSEQYF

clone size: -
D gene: TRBD2
V gene: TRBV27
J gene: TRBJ2-7
CDR3 DNA: TGTGCCAGCAATCGGGGGGGTCCCGGTTACGAGCAGTACTTC
CDR3 protein: CASNRGGPGYEQYF

clone size: -
D gene: TRBD1
V gene: TRBV29-1
J gene: TRBJ1-1
CDR3 DNA: TGCAGCGTTCGCATATCGGGACAGGGGGCTCCCCTCTTT
CDR3 protein: CSVRISGQGAPLF

clone size: -
D gene: -
V gene: TRBV5-3
J gene: TRBJ2-5
CDR3 DNA: TGTGCCAGAAGCTGGATTCGGGACTGCCGTCGGGAGACCCAGTACTTC
CDR3 protein: CARSWIRDCRRETQYF

clone size: once
D gene: -
V gene: TRBV19
J gene: TRBJ2-1
CDR3 DNA: TGTGCCACCTCAGACACCAATTTCCACAATGAGCAGTTCTTC
CDR3 protein: CATSDTNFHNEQFF

clone size: -
D gene: -
V gene: TRBV7-9
J gene: TRBJ1-1
CDR3 DNA: TGTGCCAGCAGCGTCCAGGGGTACACTGAAGCTTTCTTT
CDR3 protein: CASSVQGYTEAFF

clone size: -
D gene: -
V gene: TRBV30
J gene: TRBJ2-3
CDR3 DNA: TGTGCCTGGAGCCTAGACACAGATACGCAGTATTTT
CDR3 protein: CAWSLDTDTQYF

clone size: -
D gene: TRBD1
V gene: TRBV7-2
J gene: TRBJ2-5
CDR3 DNA: TGTGCCAGCAGCTCAAGGACAGGGGAAGAGACCCAGTACTTC
CDR3 protein: CASSSRTGEETQYF

clone size: -
D gene: TRBD1
V gene: TRBV15
J gene: TRBJ1-3
CDR3 DNA: TGTGCCACCAGCAGACAAAGACAGGGCTCTGGAAACACCATATATTTT
CDR3 protein: CATSRQRQGSGNTIYF